Shown below are 26 T cell receptor beta chains from a single sample sequenced in a study of blood T cell repertoires in COVID-19 (TCRdb year 2020). The method was the immunoSEQ multiplex PCR assay. TCRdb stores this immuneACCESS table with in-frame sequences only. Part of the clones is absent; in the studies checked, under half of the shortfall reflects unresolved V genes, and no reason is known for the rest. This sample gives under 250,000 clones in total; more than 80% of them show up just once. The ten largest clones take up roughly 5.5% of the sample. Sequencing was performed on peripheral blood. The receptor set was obtained from a human donor in a cohort sampled during active COVID-19.

V usage is TRBV6-5 and J usage is TRBJ1-5; TRBD1 might be the D (6 bases). The CDR3 runs to 14 residues. The germline V and J ends were trimmed by 2 bases and 4 bases, with 9 bases remaining between them. Germline V gene data show CDR1 as MNHEY and CDR2 as SVGAGI. The CDR3 sequence: CASSYGRGNQPQHF. The CDR3 DNA is TGTGCCAGCAGTTACGGTAGGGGGAATCAGCCCCAGCATTTT.

J is TRBJ2-7 and V is TRBV29-1, with D possibly being TRBD2 (6 bases). Germline V gene lookup returns CDR1 SQVTM and CDR2 ANQGSEA. The CDR3 totals 12 residues. V dropped 8 bases and J dropped 6 bases, with 17 bases sitting between them. CDR3 sequence (DNA): TGCAGCTCATCCTGGGGAGGAGGCGAGCAGTACTTC. This codes for CSSSWGGGEQYF.

This clone was detected once. The DNA of the CDR3 is TGTGCCAGCAGTGAAAGCAGGGCTGATGGCTACACCTTC. It codes for CASSESRADGYTF. The rearrangement joins TRBV2 to TRBJ1-2, with TRBD1 as a possible D gene (5 bases). The CDR3 is 13 amino acids. Germline V gene lookup returns CDR1 SNHLY and CDR2 FYNNEI. V gave up 2 bases and J gave up 6 bases, with 10 bases separating them.

The CDR3 spells CASSEAQTGHLPFKQYF. The CDR3 DNA follows: TGTGCCAGCAGTGAAGCGCAAACAGGCCACCTTCCTTTTAAGCAGTACTTC. V usage is TRBV6-1 and J usage is TRBJ2-7, with D maybe TRBD1 (5 bases). The ends were cut back, 0 bases at V and 8 bases at J, with 23 bases in the middle. Germline CDR1 and CDR2: MNHNS and SASEGT. This CDR3 spans 17 amino acids.

This clone was recorded a few times. The chain is built from TRBV7-9 and TRBJ1-1, with 9 bases identical to TRBD1. Germline V gives CDR1 SEHNR, CDR2 FQNEAQ (reference sequence). Germline trimming cut 5 bases from V and 0 bases from J; bases unmatched to any gene: 13. The CDR3 has 18 residues. CDR3 region: CASSLDPGTGRVNTEAFF. CDR3 coding DNA: TGTGCCAGCAGCCTTGATCCCGGGACAGGGCGGGTGAACACTGAAGCTTTCTTT.

The V call is TRBV11-2, the J call TRBJ2-5; TRBD2 aligns across 12 bases. Germline CDR1 SGHAT, CDR2 FQNNGV. J was trimmed by 5 bases and V by 2 bases; bases with no gene match: 6. The CDR3 is made up of 16 amino acids. The CDR3 loop reads CASSLLTSGSVETQYF. CDR3 nucleotides: TGTGCCAGCAGCTTATTGACTAGCGGGAGTGTGGAGACCCAGTACTTC.

The chain carries TRBV5-1 and TRBJ1-1; no definite D call. The CDR3 length is 15 residues. Trimming removed 4 bases from V and 3 bases from J, with 16 bases in between. In germline, CDR1 is SGHRS, CDR2 YFSETQ. CDR3 region: CASSPAGMSDTEAFF. CDR3 nucleotide sequence: TGCGCCAGCAGCCCGGCGGGGATGTCGGACACTGAAGCTTTCTTT.

The CDR3 bases are TGTGCCAGCAGTTTGAGAGAGTTAGCGACCCAGTACTTC. Its protein is CASSLRELATQYF. V usage is TRBV27 and J usage is TRBJ2-5; no reliable D call. Germline V gene lookup returns CDR1 MNHEY and CDR2 SMNVEV (reference sequence). The CDR3 is 13 amino acids. V lost 3 bases to trimming and J lost 7 bases, with 12 bases between them.

This clone was counted between two and nine times. J is TRBJ2-1 and V is TRBV28; 9 bases agree with TRBD1. The CDR3 runs 14 residues. Trimming at V came to 8 bases and at J to 0 bases, leaving 2 bases not matched to a gene. CDR1 is MDHEN and CDR2 is SYDVKM in the germline V gene. The CDR3 DNA reads TGTGCCAGCGGACAGGGGAGCTCCTACAATGAGCAGTTCTTC. Translated, it gives CASGQGSSYNEQFF.

At least ten counts were recorded for this clone. The V gene is TRBV3-1 (or the pseudogene TRBV3-2), the J gene TRBJ1-3; no reliable D call. The CDR3 contains 15 residues. Trimming cost V 4 bases and J 4 bases, with 14 bases left between them. Germline lookup yields CDR1 LGHDT and CDR2 YNNKEL (reference sequence). DNA for the CDR3: TGTGCCAGCAGCCCGAAGGGAGGCTTCGGAAACACCATATATTTT. Protein product: CASSPKGGFGNTIYF.

This clone was found a few times. The chain recombines TRBV14 with TRBJ2-1; tentatively, D is TRBD1 (6 bases). V was pared by 3 bases and J by 2 bases, with 17 bases between. Germline V gene lookup returns CDR1 SGHDN and CDR2 FVKESK. This CDR3 region has 17 residues. This chain's CDR3 is CASSQLIGDTTYNEQFF. In nucleotides, the CDR3 is TGTGCCAGCAGCCAGTTAATTGGGGACACTACCTACAATGAGCAGTTCTTC.

The chain employs TRBV11-2 and TRBJ1-4; TRBD1 aligns across 7 bases. The CDR3 totals 17 residues. The germline V gene has CDR1 SGHAT and CDR2 FQNNGV. The ends lost 5 bases at V and 4 bases at J; junction bases unmatched: 13. CDR3 sequence (DNA): TGTGCCAGCAGCCAATGGACAGGAGGAGACAATAATGAAAAACTGTTTTTT. Translated: CASSQWTGGDNNEKLFF.

The chain is built from TRBV25-1 and TRBJ2-1, with TRBD2 as a possible D gene (5 bases). Germline V gene data show CDR1 as MGHDK and CDR2 as SYGVNS. CDR3 length: 13 residues. Trimming cost V 5 bases and J 2 bases, with 7 bases left between them. CDR3 DNA sequence: TGTGCCAGCAGTCACGGGGCCTACAATGAGCAGTTCTTC. This gives the protein CASSHGAYNEQFF.

In this sample, this clone turned up once. The chain links TRBV9 to TRBJ1-1, with a possible D match to TRBD1 (5 bases). This CDR3 comprises 14 residues. Between the trimmed V and J ends, which lost 0 bases and 6 bases, there was a span of 12 bases. CDR1 is SGDLS, CDR2 YYNGEE, per germline. For the CDR3, the DNA is TGTGCCAGCAGCGTAGATCAGGGAAGTTCTGAAGCTTTCTTT. Amino acid sequence: CASSVDQGSSEAFF.

J is TRBJ1-5 and V is TRBV6-5, with D possibly being TRBD1 (6 bases). Trimming shortened V by 6 bases and J by 0 bases, and 12 bases separated the two germline ends. Per the germline V gene, CDR1 is MNHEY and CDR2 is SVGAGI. This CDR3 has 15 amino acids. The CDR3 loop reads CASRSGTHSNQPQHF. The CDR3 coding sequence is TGTGCCAGCAGATCCGGGACACATAGCAATCAGCCCCAGCATTTT.

V and J are TRBV10-1 and TRBJ1-6; tentatively, D is TRBD1 (6 bases). V was clipped by 4 bases and J by 3 bases, with 7 bases between them. The CDR3 has 14 amino acids. CDR1 is WNHNN, CDR2 SYGVQD, per germline (reference sequence). The CDR3 region is CASSADSYNSPLHF. The CDR3 bases are TGCGCCAGCAGTGCGGACAGCTATAATTCACCCCTCCACTTT.

J is TRBJ2-3 and V is TRBV19; TRBD2 matches 8 bases. J was trimmed by 4 bases and V by 7 bases; bases with no gene match: 10. From germline, CDR1 is LNHDA and CDR2 SQIVND (reference sequence). The CDR3 runs to 15 residues. CDR3 loop: CASMVTGGKADTQYF. The CDR3 region has the DNA TGTGCCAGTATGGTCACGGGGGGGAAGGCAGATACGCAGTATTTT.

The chain joins TRBV6-1 to TRBJ1-2; TRBD1 agrees at 11 bases. CDR1 is MNHNS and CDR2 is SASEGT in the germline V gene. The CDR3 has 17 amino acids. The trim removed 4 bases at V and 4 bases at J, leaving 11 bases unmatched. DNA of the CDR3: TGTGCCAGCAGTGGAACCGGGACAGGGGGTTTTGTCTATGGCTACACCTTC. It specifies CASSGTGTGGFVYGYTF.

The chain uses TRBV9 and TRBJ1-2; 8 nucleotides agree with TRBD1. The CDR3 has 16 residues. V was pared by 4 bases and J by 2 bases, with 10 bases of the junction left unmatched. The germline CDR1 and CDR2 sequences are SGDLS and YYNGEE. In DNA form, the CDR3 reads TGTGCCAGCAGCTCGGGGGACAGGCGGAGAAACTATGGCTACACCTTC. Translation: CASSSGDRRRNYGYTF.

In this sample, this clone turned up once. The same CDR3 also results from other DNA sequences found in this sample. The chain links TRBV5-1 to TRBJ2-1, with no clear D. Germline values: CDR1 SGHRS, CDR2 YFSETQ. The V and J ends lost 0 bases and 5 bases respectively, with 9 bases between them. The CDR3 is made up of 14 amino acids. CDR3 DNA sequence: TGCGCCAGCAGCTTGGGCGGTTTGAACAATGAGCAGTTCTTC. It codes for CASSLGGLNNEQFF.

The rearrangement uses TRBV6-5 and TRBJ1-1; D is possibly TRBD1 (6 bases). Trimming stripped 6 bases from V and 3 bases from J, with 14 bases between. Germline values: CDR1 MNHEY, CDR2 SVGAGI. This CDR3 has 14 amino acids. The chain's CDR3 is CASSRDKGDTEAFF. The CDR3 bases are TGTGCCAGCAGCCGGGACAAAGGGGACACTGAAGCTTTCTTT.

The chain recombines TRBV2 with TRBJ2-1, with D possibly matching TRBD2 (5 bases). The CDR3 runs to 12 residues. V dropped 5 bases and J dropped 6 bases, with 8 bases sitting between them. Germline CDR1 is SNHLY and CDR2 is FYNNEI. The CDR3 DNA sequence: TGTGCCAGCAGTCGGGAAGCCAATGAGCAGTTCTTC. Residues: CASSREANEQFF.

This chain connects TRBV18 to TRBJ1-1; TRBD1 might be the D (5 bases). Germline V lookup: CDR1 KGHSH, CDR2 LQKENI. CDR3 length: 16 residues. Trimming pared 6 bases from V and 0 bases from J, leaving 17 bases between. Here the CDR3 DNA reads TGTGCCAGCTCCCCCCTTGGGGCGGGAGTGAACACTGAAGCTTTCTTT. This gives the protein CASSPLGAGVNTEAFF. Based on the CDR3 plus reference TRBV18 and TRBJ1-1, the full variable domain is NAGVMQNPRHLVRRRGQEARLRCSPMKGHSHVYWYRQLPEEGLKFMVYLQKENIIDESGMPKERFSAEFPKEGPSILRIQQVVRGDSAAYFCASSPLGAGVNTEAFFGQGTRLTVV.

CDR3 nucleotides: TGCGCCAGCAGTGAGGGCATCTCCTACGAGCAGTACTTC. Amino acid sequence: CASSEGISYEQYF. J is TRBJ2-7 and V is TRBV10-2; D unclear. This CDR3 is built from 13 residues. Germline CDR1 and CDR2: WSHSY and SAAADI. V lost 2 bases and J lost 0, with 5 bases in between.

The rearrangement joins TRBV28 to TRBJ2-2; 8 positions match TRBD1. Germline CDR1 reads MDHEN; CDR2 reads SYDVKM. J gave up 7 bases and V 7 bases, and 8 bases lay outside the gene matches. The CDR3 consists of 14 residues. The CDR3 is CASISRGQSGELFF. The CDR3 DNA reads as TGTGCCAGCATCTCCAGGGGGCAGAGCGGGGAGCTGTTTTTT. The full variable domain, with the rest looked up from reference TRBV28 and TRBJ2-2, is DVKVTQSSRYLVKRTGEKVFLECVQDMDHENMFWYRQDPGLGLRLIYFSYDVKMKEKGDIPEGYSVSREKKERFSLILESASTNQTSMYLCASISRGQSGELFFGEGSRLTVL.

This rearrangement joins TRBV14 to TRBJ1-1; a weak D match, TRBD1 (6 bases). Trimming pared 2 bases from V and 5 bases from J, leaving 18 bases between. Germline CDR1 is SGHDN and CDR2 is FVKESK. The CDR3 consists of 16 residues. In nucleotides, the CDR3 is TGTGCCAGCAGCCAAAAAGGGGGGGTCAAGAATACTGAAGCTTTCTTT. This encodes CASSQKGGVKNTEAFF.